This T cell receptor beta chain derives from a study of shared clonotypes between healthy human individuals. CD4+ cells yielded CD45RA+ naive and CD45RA-negative memory subsets. This table comes from immunoSEQ multiplex PCR, and its TCRdb copy is limited to in-frame clones, with some not included. The table records roughly 1,100,000 clones, roughly 80% of them present only once. J was trimmed by 4 bases and V by 3 bases; bases with no gene match: 5. The CDR3 consists of 15 residues. The germline V gene has CDR1 SGHDT and CDR2 YYEEEE. The chain has TRBV5-6 and TRBJ2-5; 11 bases map to TRBD1. The sample taken for sequencing was memory CD4+ T cells sorted from blood. Subset noted: CD45RA-negative fraction. The sequence was collected from a man aged 18 to 29 in good health. The CDR3 sequence: CASSSRDRGRETQYF. DNA of the CDR3: TGTGCCAGCAGCTCCCGGGACAGGGGGAGAGAGACCCAGTACTTC.